These T cell receptor beta chains were read from a single sample in a study of technical replicates of blood from several donors. Method: immunoSEQ multiplex PCR; TCRdb's copy keeps in-frame clones and lacks some. The top ten hold about 0.26% of the sample, which has about 81,000 clones, approximately 90% seen once. Sequenced material: T cells isolated from PBMCs. Every receptor here comes from a human donor in good health. Each CDR3 is given with its conserved first and last residue. D genes are given only for firm matches. Expanded clones are given a class, and other clones once, few, many or no size at all.

. | TRBJ1-1 | . | TRBV7-8 | CASRKSRLNTEAFF | TGTGCCAGCAGAAAGAGCAGGCTGAACACTGAAGCTTTCTTT
. | TRBJ1-1 | . | TRBV5-4 | CASSPTGNTEAFF | TGTGCCAGCAGCCCGACAGGGAACACTGAAGCTTTCTTT
. | TRBJ2-3 | TRBD2 | TRBV5-6 | CASRETSGGDPDTQYF | TGTGCCAGCAGGGAGACTAGCGGGGGGGACCCAGATACGCAGTATTTT
few | TRBJ1-1 | . | TRBV2 | CATQGQGPTEAFF | TGTGCCACCCAGGGGCAGGGACCCACTGAAGCTTTCTTT
. | TRBJ1-1 | . | TRBV11-3 | CASSSIEDEAFF | TGTGCCAGCAGCTCAATAGAGGATGAAGCTTTCTTT
few | TRBJ2-7 | TRBD1 | TRBV19 | CASSTHFEGQGAYEQYF | TGTGCCAGTAGTACCCACTTCGAAGGGCAGGGGGCCTACGAGCAGTACTTC
. | TRBJ1-2 | . | TRBV7-9 | CASSLGSERAEYGYTF | TGTGCCAGCAGCTTGGGCTCCGAACGAGCCGAGTATGGCTACACCTTC
. | TRBJ2-7 | . | TRBV7-8 | CASSPPVGAARDEQYF | TGTGCCAGCAGTCCCCCCGTGGGGGCAGCAAGGGACGAGCAGTACTTC
. | TRBJ2-2 | TRBD1 | TRBV27 | CASSLSTGAGELFF | TGTGCCAGCAGTTTATCTACAGGGGCCGGGGAGCTGTTTTTT
. | TRBJ2-7 | . | TRBV6-5 | CASSYEGAGPSYEQYF | TGTGCCAGCAGTTACGAAGGGGCGGGACCGTCCTACGAGCAGTACTTC
. | TRBJ2-1 | . | TRBV5-1 | CASSLAGAVEQFF | TGCGCCAGCAGCTTGGCAGGGGCCGTTGAGCAGTTCTTC
. | TRBJ2-7 | . | TRBV11-2 | CASSSTSPQPYEQYF | TGTGCCAGCAGCTCCACGTCGCCACAGCCCTACGAGCAGTACTTC
. | TRBJ2-7 | TRBD1 | TRBV7-9 | CASSAYRGPQLSSYEQYF | TGTGCCAGCAGCGCCTACAGGGGGCCTCAATTAAGCTCCTACGAGCAGTACTTC
. | TRBJ2-1 | TRBD1 | TRBV5-8 | CASTLLLRQGANEQFF | TGTGCCAGCACCCTCCTCTTGCGACAGGGGGCTAATGAGCAGTTCTTC
. | TRBJ2-3 | TRBD2 | TRBV2 | CASLAGGGTQYF | TGTGCCAGCCTAGCGGGAGGCGGTACGCAGTATTTT
. | TRBJ2-7 | TRBD1 | TRBV7-9 | CASSFGTGYEQYF | TGTGCCAGCAGCTTTGGGACAGGCTACGAGCAGTACTTC
. | TRBJ2-7 | TRBD2 | TRBV5-1 | CASSPLAGVVYEQYF | TGCGCCAGCAGCCCACTAGCGGGAGTTGTCTACGAGCAGTACTTC
. | TRBJ2-3 | TRBD1 | TRBV7-3 | CASSSLGQGSDTQYF | TGTGCCAGCAGCTCCCTGGGACAGGGCTCAGATACGCAGTATTTT
. | TRBJ2-1 | TRBD2 | TRBV10-3 | CAIGTNLENEQFF | TGTGCCATCGGGACTAACCTTGAGAATGAGCAGTTCTTC
. | TRBJ2-7 | . | TRBV19 | CASRGPGRAREQYF | TGTGCCAGCAGAGGCCCAGGCAGGGCTCGCGAGCAGTACTTC
. | TRBJ2-1 | . | TRBV30 | CAWSVSRLSSYNEQFF | TGTGCCTGGAGTGTATCGAGGCTGAGCTCCTACAATGAGCAGTTCTTC
. | TRBJ2-3 | . | TRBV21-1 | CASSKRTVMGGSWPDTQYF | TGTGCCAGCAGCAAAAGGACGGTTATGGGCGGGAGTTGGCCAGATACGCAGTATTTT
. | TRBJ2-1 | TRBD1 | TRBV5-1 | CASSYLPQGLGGQAEQFF | TGCGCCAGCAGCTACTTGCCACAGGGGTTAGGAGGTCAGGCTGAGCAGTTCTTC
few | TRBJ1-6 | . | TRBV13 | CASSGGARGSPLHF | TGTGCCAGCAGCGGTGGGGCGAGAGGCTCACCCCTCCACTTT
. | TRBJ1-2 | . | TRBV6-5 | CASAAGNYGYTF | TGTGCCTCAGCGGCAGGAAACTATGGCTACACCTTC
. | TRBJ1-1 | . | TRBV7-9 | CASSSGRRGLNLNTEAFF | TGTGCCAGCAGCTCGGGTCGTAGGGGCCTTAATTTGAACACTGAAGCTTTCTTT
. | TRBJ1-5 | . | TRBV7-8 | CASSFVGDSNQPQHF | TGTGCCAGCAGCTTCGTCGGGGATAGCAATCAGCCCCAGCATTTT
. | TRBJ1-5 | . | TRBV18 | CASSPGGGNQPQHF | TGTGCCAGCTCACCAGGGGGGGGCAATCAGCCCCAGCATTTT
. | TRBJ2-2 | . | TRBV6-5 | CASTSRRGNTGELFF | TGTGCCAGCACCTCTCGGCGGGGGAACACCGGGGAGCTGTTTTTT
. | TRBJ2-5 | TRBD2 | TRBV10-1 | CASSEWLAGGQETQYF | TGCGCCAGCAGTGAGTGGTTAGCGGGAGGCCAAGAGACCCAGTACTTC
. | TRBJ1-3 | TRBD1 | TRBV2 | CASTKDRGDTIYF | TGTGCCAGCACTAAGGACAGGGGAGACACCATATATTTT
. | TRBJ1-1 | TRBD1 | TRBV14 | CASSLTGLNTEAFF | TGTGCCAGCAGCCTGACAGGGCTGAACACTGAAGCTTTCTTT
. | TRBJ2-7 | TRBD2 | TRBV27 | CASSRGTSATYEQYF | TGTGCCAGCAGCCGCGGGACTAGCGCTACCTACGAGCAGTACTTC
once | TRBJ1-1 | TRBD1 | TRBV7-9 | CASSLTRTGAGNTEAFF | TGTGCCAGCAGCTTAACCAGGACAGGGGCGGGGAACACTGAAGCTTTCTTT
. | TRBJ2-1 | . | TRBV5-1 | CASSLGAEGNEQFF | TGCGCCAGCAGCTTAGGGGCCGAAGGGAATGAGCAGTTCTTC
once | TRBJ2-1 | TRBD1 | TRBV4-1 | CASSQDAGTGVLDEQFF | TGCGCCAGCAGCCAAGATGCTGGGACAGGGGTGTTGGATGAGCAGTTCTTC
. | TRBJ2-7 | . | TRBV5-1 | CASSTYQGVLSYEQYF | TGCGCCAGCAGCACCTATCAAGGGGTTTTATCCTACGAGCAGTACTTC
. | TRBJ2-3 | TRBD2 | TRBV4-2 | CASSQFGSGGGTQYF | TGTGCCAGCAGCCAATTTGGTAGCGGGGGGGGCACGCAGTATTTT
. | TRBJ1-2 | . | TRBV11-3 | CASSEQGAGYTF | TGTGCCAGCAGCGAACAGGGCGCAGGCTACACCTTC
. | TRBJ1-4 | . | TRBV18 | CASSPVGLGGARKTNEKLFF | TGTGCCAGCTCACCCGTCGGTCTAGGGGGGGCGAGGAAAACTAATGAAAAACTGTTTTTT
. | TRBJ2-1 | TRBD2 | TRBV15 | CATSSRLAGKNEQFF | TGTGCCACCAGCAGTAGACTAGCGGGGAAGAATGAGCAGTTCTTC
. | TRBJ2-1 | . | TRBV14 | CASSQGGTSYNEQFF | TGTGCCAGCAGCCAAGGGGGGACATCCTACAATGAGCAGTTCTTC
. | TRBJ1-2 | TRBD1 | TRBV6-5 | CASSFGQGRLADGYTF | TGTGCCAGCAGTTTTGGACAGGGCCGACTTGCGGATGGCTACACCTTC